This TCR beta chain was profiled in a study of T cell changes during pregnancy in multiple sclerosis. Sequencing used immunoSEQ multiplex PCR; TCRdb keeps in-frame clones, though not all of them. The sample records about 62,000 clones, under 95% being singletons. This CDR3 comprises 14 residues. Per the germline V gene, CDR1 is LNHNV and CDR2 is YYDKDF (reference sequence). V was pared by 3 bases and J by 2 bases, with 10 bases between. J is TRBJ2-5 and V is TRBV15; a possible D gene is TRBD2 (5 bases). The material was CD8+ T cells from peripheral blood mononuclear cells, obtained in the second trimester of pregnancy. The clonotype comes from a female donor with multiple sclerosis, enrolled in a pregnancy study. The CDR3: CATSREAAQETQYF. The CDR3 DNA reads TGTGCCACCAGCAGGGAGGCGGCTCAAGAGACCCAGTACTTC. The full variable domain, its missing parts supplied by reference TRBV15 and TRBJ2-5, is DAMVIQNPRYQVTQFGKPVTLSCSQTLNHNVMYWYQQKSSQAPKLLFHYYDKDFNNEADTPDNFQSRRPNTSFCFLDIRSPGLGDTAMYLCATSREAAQETQYFGPGTRLLVL.